These 29 T cell receptor beta chains were all obtained from the same sample, sequenced in a study of cytomegalovirus exposure and HLA in healthy donors. The primer mix had 60 Vbeta and 13 Jbeta primers. TCRdb's copy holds only in-frame clones and misses some; the assay was immunoSEQ multiplex PCR. The table lists some 180,000 clones, around 77% of them singletons. The material sequenced was PBMCs. The receptors shown here come from a woman aged 25-40 years in good health and CMV-seronegative.

Written as DNA, the CDR3 is TGTGCCAGCAGCTTGGGACAGTACTCCTACGAGCAGTACTTC. Its translation is CASSLGQYSYEQYF. The chain uses TRBV5-5 and TRBJ2-7; D is possibly TRBD1 (5 bases). There are 14 residues in the CDR3. Germline CDR1 SGHKS, CDR2 YYEKEE (reference sequence). V was pared by 0 bases and J by 0 bases, with 7 bases between.

This clone was seen more than once but under ten times. The rearrangement links TRBV11-2 to TRBJ1-1; D may be TRBD1 (5 bases). V lost 5 bases to trimming and J lost 5 bases, with 24 bases between them. Germline CDR1 SGHAT, CDR2 FQNNGV. The CDR3 runs to 17 residues. This CDR3 is CASSGGWGGGDGTEAFF. CDR3 nucleotides: TGTGCCAGCAGCGGGGGGTGGGGCGGGGGTGATGGTACTGAAGCTTTCTTT.

The chain carries TRBV5-1 and TRBJ1-4; possibly TRBD1 for D (6 bases). V was shortened by 0 bases and J by 7 bases, with 10 bases between the two germline ends. This CDR3 is 14 amino acids long. In germline, CDR1 is SGHRS, CDR2 YFSETQ. CDR3 amino acids: CASSLDRAGEKLFF. In DNA, the CDR3 is TGCGCCAGCAGCTTGGACAGGGCGGGTGAAAAACTGTTTTTT.

The chain couples TRBV18 to TRBJ2-7; the match to TRBD1 covers 8 bases. The CDR3 contains 14 residues. The V gene end was trimmed by 6 bases and the J gene end by 3 bases; junction bases not matched to a gene: 7. Germline CDR1 KGHSH, CDR2 LQKENI. The CDR3 region has the DNA TGTGCCAGCTCTCGGACAGGGTTGCACTACGAGCAGTACTTC. Translated: CASSRTGLHYEQYF.

This chain uses TRBV5-1 with TRBJ1-2; the D gene is possibly TRBD1 (5 bases). Germline CDR1 SGHRS, CDR2 YFSETQ. The CDR3 contains 13 residues. The ends were cut back, 3 bases at V and 4 bases at J, with 10 bases in the middle. CDR3 coding DNA: TGCGCCAGCAGCTCCCAGGGCCTCTATGGCTACACCTTC. It encodes CASSSQGLYGYTF.

The rearrangement links TRBV11-1 to TRBJ2-5; D may be TRBD2 (5 bases). CDR3 length: 15 amino acids. The V and J ends lost 5 bases and 1 base respectively, with 14 bases between them. In germline, CDR1 is SGHAT, CDR2 FQDESV (reference sequence). The CDR3 region is CASSPHGGSQETQYF. The CDR3 DNA sequence: TGTGCCAGCAGCCCACATGGAGGTTCCCAAGAGACCCAGTACTTC.

The chain couples TRBV5-1 to TRBJ2-5; D call uncertain. The J call may be faulty, since TRBJ2-7 better matches the DNA end. Germline CDR1 is SGHRS and CDR2 is YFSETQ. The CDR3 spans 14 residues. CDR3 protein: CASSLAYSSYEQYF. CDR3 in DNA: TGCGCCAGCAGCTTGGCCTACAGCTCCTACGAGCAGTACTTC.

This chain links TRBV27 with TRBJ1-5, with TRBD1 identical over 8 bases. Per the germline V gene, CDR1 is MNHEY and CDR2 is SMNVEV (reference sequence). There are 14 residues in the CDR3. J was trimmed by 7 bases and V by 6 bases; bases with no gene match: 8. In DNA form, the CDR3 reads TGTGCCAGCAGCCAAACAGGGGGTGAGCAGCCCCAGCATTTT. Its protein product is CASSQTGGEQPQHF.

About this clone: Other DNA sequences from this sample encode an identical CDR3 as well. This chain connects TRBV28 to TRBJ1-2; no reliable D call. The V gene's germline CDR1 is MDHEN and CDR2 SYDVKM. The CDR3 length is 12 residues. Trimming removed 5 bases from V and 5 bases from J, with 9 bases in between. Here the CDR3 DNA reads TGTGCCAGCAGTCTGAGATTATATGGCTACACCTTC. It specifies CASSLRLYGYTF.

The CDR3 here is CASSETVNEKLFF. As DNA, the CDR3 is TGTGCCAGCAGCGAGACAGTCAATGAAAAACTGTTTTTT. V and J are TRBV9 and TRBJ1-4; tentative D call: TRBD1 (5 bases). V lost 3 bases, J lost 5 bases, and 8 bases lay in between. Germline loops: CDR1 SGDLS, CDR2 YYNGEE. CDR3 length: 13 residues.

The V and J genes are TRBV5-1 and TRBJ1-2; TRBD1 agrees at 8 bases. Germline-derived CDR1 and CDR2 are SGHRS and YFSETQ. The ends lost 3 bases at V and 2 bases at J; junction bases unmatched: 3. There are 14 residues in the CDR3. The CDR3 sequence: CASSSGTGNYGYTF. CDR3 sequence (DNA): TGCGCCAGCAGCTCAGGGACAGGCAACTATGGCTACACCTTC.

There are a few counts of this clone. The rearrangement links TRBV5-4 to TRBJ2-5, with TRBD1 identical over 11 bases. V shed 2 bases and J 7 bases; nucleotides not matched to a gene: 4. This CDR3 contains 14 residues. CDR1 SGHNT and CDR2 YYREEE come from the germline V gene (reference sequence). The CDR3 region is CASSLPGQGVTQYF. CDR3 sequence (DNA): TGTGCCAGCAGCTTACCGGGACAGGGGGTGACCCAGTACTTC.

The chain carries TRBV5-6 and TRBJ2-7; a weak D match, TRBD1 (5 bases). CDR3 length: 15 amino acids. V lost 5 bases, J lost 5 bases, and 20 bases lay in between. Looked up from germline, CDR1 is SGHDT and CDR2 is YYEEEE. Written as DNA, the CDR3 is TGTGCCAGCAGGGCACAGGTGGTGGTTGATCACGAGCAGTACTTC. It translates to CASRAQVVVDHEQYF.

The CDR3 region has the DNA TGCGCCAGCTCCCTCAGAAGCAATCAGCCCCAGCATTTT. This gives the protein CASSLRSNQPQHF. J is TRBJ1-5 and V is TRBV5-1; no clear D. Germline V gene lookup returns CDR1 SGHRS and CDR2 YFSETQ. This CDR3 region has 13 residues. Trimming pared 7 bases from V and 1 base from J, leaving 9 bases between.

The chain couples TRBV5-4 to TRBJ2-7; 7 nucleotides agree with TRBD1. This CDR3 is 14 amino acids long. Trimming took 4 bases from V and 7 from J; bases not matched to a gene: 11. The V gene's germline CDR1 is SGHNT and CDR2 YYREEE (reference sequence). CDR3 sequence: CASSGRDSQKEQYF. CDR3 coding DNA: TGTGCCAGCAGCGGACGGGACAGCCAGAAGGAGCAGTACTTC.

The sample holds one count of this clone. The V gene is TRBV30, the J gene TRBJ2-2; maybe TRBD2 (6 bases). Germline CDR1 reads GTSNPN; CDR2 reads SVGIG (reference sequence). V was trimmed by 0 bases and J by 4 bases, leaving 12 bases between them. This CDR3 has 15 amino acids. As DNA, the CDR3 is TGTGCCTGGAGTGTGGGGGGACTCGTCACCGGGGAGCTGTTTTTT. Its protein product is CAWSVGGLVTGELFF.

This rearrangement joins TRBV18 to TRBJ1-1; no clear D gene. V was trimmed by 6 bases and J by 3 bases, leaving 20 bases between them. This CDR3 region has 16 residues. Germline loops: CDR1 KGHSH, CDR2 LQKENI. CDR3 sequence reads: CASSLLHGGRDTEAFF. Written as DNA, the CDR3 is TGTGCCAGCTCTCTCCTGCATGGAGGGCGGGACACTGAAGCTTTCTTT.

The rearrangement links TRBV30 to TRBJ1-1; TRBD1 might be the D (6 bases). The V gene's germline CDR1 is GTSNPN and CDR2 SVGIG (reference sequence). The CDR3 totals 17 residues. Between the trimmed V and J ends, which lost 2 bases and 1 base, there was a span of 20 bases. This CDR3 is CAWSSKAWTESNTEAFF. DNA of the CDR3: TGTGCCTGGAGTTCGAAAGCCTGGACAGAGTCGAACACTGAAGCTTTCTTT.

The chain is built from TRBV6-1 and TRBJ1-6, with D possibly being TRBD1 (5 bases). This CDR3 spans 13 amino acids. The germline V and J ends were trimmed by 2 bases and 8 bases, with 7 bases remaining between them. Germline V gene lookup returns CDR1 MNHNS and CDR2 SASEGT. As DNA, the CDR3 is TGTGCCAGCAGTGAATTAGGGGATTCACCCCTCCACTTT. Its translation is CASSELGDSPLHF.

The genes are TRBV5-6 and TRBJ2-5; 7 bases fit TRBD1. Germline trimming cut 2 bases from V and 1 base from J; bases unmatched to any gene: 8. This CDR3 contains 16 residues. The germline CDR1 and CDR2 sequences are SGHDT and YYEEEE. CDR3 in amino acids: CASSLVGGYLQETQYF. Here the CDR3 DNA reads TGTGCCAGCAGCTTAGTAGGGGGCTACCTCCAAGAGACCCAGTACTTC.

This chain joins TRBV2 and TRBJ2-5, with a tentative D call TRBD2 (6 bases). With the DNA end fitting TRBJ2-7 better, the J assignment may be wrong. Germline CDR1 reads SNHLY; CDR2 reads FYNNEI. The CDR3 is made up of 13 amino acids. CDR3 amino acids: CASRPGLTYEQYF. The CDR3 nucleotides read TGTGCCAGCCGGCCAGGACTAACCTACGAGCAGTACTTC.

The V gene is TRBV27, the J gene TRBJ1-2, with D maybe TRBD1 (5 bases). CDR3 length: 16 residues. Germline V gene data show CDR1 as MNHEY and CDR2 as SMNVEV (reference sequence). The V end lost 5 bases, the J end lost 2 bases, and 18 bases lay between the germline ends. The CDR3 is CASSPIYSDRNYGYTF. The DNA of the CDR3 is TGTGCCAGCAGTCCAATTTACTCCGACAGAAACTATGGCTACACCTTC.

The chain joins TRBV5-1 to TRBJ1-1; weak D call: TRBD1 (5 bases). Germline V lookup: CDR1 SGHRS, CDR2 YFSETQ. Trimming cost V 4 bases and J 4 bases, with 17 bases left between them. The CDR3 length is 15 residues. As DNA, the CDR3 is TGCGCCAGCAGCGGGTTACAGGTGGGAAGCACTGAAGCTTTCTTT. It yields the protein CASSGLQVGSTEAFF.

This CDR3 is CASSLVWQENTEAFF. The DNA of the CDR3 is TGTGCCAGCAGCTTAGTATGGCAGGAGAACACTGAAGCTTTCTTT. The V gene is TRBV11-1, the J gene TRBJ1-1; D gene unclear. Trimming stripped 1 base from V and 1 base from J, with 10 bases between. Looked up from germline, CDR1 is SGHAT and CDR2 is FQDESV (reference sequence). The CDR3 is made up of 15 amino acids.

About this clone: Other DNA sequences in this specimen translate into the identical CDR3. The chain combines TRBV4-1 with TRBJ1-6; tentative D call: TRBD1 (6 bases). Per the germline V gene, CDR1 is MGHRA and CDR2 is YSYEKL. The ends were cut back, 1 base at V and 10 bases at J, with 17 bases in the middle. This CDR3 spans 16 amino acids. In DNA form, the CDR3 reads TGCGCCAGCAGCCAAGTAGGCCTAGACAGGTTATCACCCCTCCACTTT. It translates to CASSQVGLDRLSPLHF.

This clone was detected only a few times. V gene TRBV10-2 combines with J gene TRBJ2-7; D is possibly TRBD2 (6 bases). Germline V gene data show CDR1 as WSHSY and CDR2 as SAAADI. V dropped 4 bases and J dropped 0 bases, with 10 bases sitting between them. The CDR3 consists of 14 residues. The CDR3 spells CASSGGLTSYEQYF. The CDR3 DNA reads as TGCGCCAGCAGTGGGGGACTGACCTCCTACGAGCAGTACTTC.

Points on this clone: Compared with germline, one end of the junction differs, possibly owing to a read error. The sample has other DNA sequences that encode this CDR3 too. The V call is TRBV9, the J call TRBJ1-1; no definite D call. CDR3 length equals 15 residues. In germline, CDR1 is SGDLS, CDR2 YYNGEE. The CDR3 sequence is CASSVGVRGNTEAFF. The CDR3 nucleotides read TGTGCCAGCAGCGTAGGCGTTAGAGGGAACACTGAAGCCTTCTTT.

V and J are TRBV20-1 and TRBJ1-2; no reliable D call. V lost 4 bases, J lost 7 bases, and 4 bases lay in between. Germline CDR1 is DFQATT and CDR2 is SNEGSKA (reference sequence). CDR3 size: 9 residues. The CDR3 loop is CSANSGYTF. CDR3 nucleotide sequence: TGCAGTGCTAACAGTGGCTACACCTTC.

The rearrangement links TRBV29-1 to TRBJ2-5; D unclear. The V gene lost 6 bases and the J gene lost 6 bases, with 20 bases spanning the gap. This CDR3 has 14 amino acids. Germline V lookup: CDR1 SQVTM, CDR2 ANQGSEA. The CDR3 DNA is TGCAGCGTGGCGACGACGTTGGAGTATCAGACCCAGTACTTC. Translation gives CSVATTLEYQTQYF.